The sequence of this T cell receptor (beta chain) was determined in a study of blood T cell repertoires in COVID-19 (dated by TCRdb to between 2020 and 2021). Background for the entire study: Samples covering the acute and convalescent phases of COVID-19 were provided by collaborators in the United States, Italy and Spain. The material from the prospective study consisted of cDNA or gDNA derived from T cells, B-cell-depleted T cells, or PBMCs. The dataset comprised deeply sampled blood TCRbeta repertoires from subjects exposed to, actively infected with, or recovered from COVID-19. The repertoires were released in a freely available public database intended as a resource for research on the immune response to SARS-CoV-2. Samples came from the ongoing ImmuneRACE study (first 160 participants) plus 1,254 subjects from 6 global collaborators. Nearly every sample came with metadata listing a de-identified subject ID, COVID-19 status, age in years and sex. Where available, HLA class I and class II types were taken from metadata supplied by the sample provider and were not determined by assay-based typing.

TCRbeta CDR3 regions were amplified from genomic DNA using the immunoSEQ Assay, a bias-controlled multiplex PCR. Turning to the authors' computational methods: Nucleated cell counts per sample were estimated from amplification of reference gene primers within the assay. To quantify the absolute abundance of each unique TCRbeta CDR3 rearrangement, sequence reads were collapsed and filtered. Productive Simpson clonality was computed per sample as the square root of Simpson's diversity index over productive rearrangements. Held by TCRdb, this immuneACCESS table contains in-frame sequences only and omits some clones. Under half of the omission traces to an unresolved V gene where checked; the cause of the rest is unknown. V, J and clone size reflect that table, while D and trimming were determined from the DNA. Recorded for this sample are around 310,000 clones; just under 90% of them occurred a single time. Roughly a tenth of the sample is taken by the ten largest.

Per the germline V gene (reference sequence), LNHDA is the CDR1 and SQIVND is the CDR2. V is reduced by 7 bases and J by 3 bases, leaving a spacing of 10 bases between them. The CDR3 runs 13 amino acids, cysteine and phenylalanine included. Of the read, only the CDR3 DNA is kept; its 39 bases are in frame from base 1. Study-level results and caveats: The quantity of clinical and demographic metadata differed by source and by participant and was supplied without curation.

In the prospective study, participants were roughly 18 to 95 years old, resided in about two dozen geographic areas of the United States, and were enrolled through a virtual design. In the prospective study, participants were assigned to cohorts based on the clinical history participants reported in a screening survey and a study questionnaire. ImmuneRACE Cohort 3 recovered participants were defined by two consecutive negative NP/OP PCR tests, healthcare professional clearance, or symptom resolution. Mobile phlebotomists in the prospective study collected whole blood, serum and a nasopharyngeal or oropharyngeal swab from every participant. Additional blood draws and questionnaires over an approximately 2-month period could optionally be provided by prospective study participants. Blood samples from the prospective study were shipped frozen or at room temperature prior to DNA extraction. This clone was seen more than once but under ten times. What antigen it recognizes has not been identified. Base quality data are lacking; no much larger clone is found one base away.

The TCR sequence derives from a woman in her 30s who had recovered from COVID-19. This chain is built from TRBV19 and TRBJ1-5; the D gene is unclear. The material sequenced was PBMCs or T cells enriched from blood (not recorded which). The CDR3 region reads CASKADYNQPQHF. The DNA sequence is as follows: TGTGCCAGTAAGGCGGATTACAATCAGCCCCAGCATTTT. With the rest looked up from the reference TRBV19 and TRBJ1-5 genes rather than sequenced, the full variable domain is DGGITQSPKYLFRKEGQNVTLSCEQNLNHDAMYWYRQDPGQGLRLIYYSQIVNDFQKGDIAEGYSVSREKKESFPLTVTSAQKNPTAFYLCASKADYNQPQHFGDGTRLSIL.